Reported below is one T cell receptor (beta chain). Its antigen remains unknown. A multiplex PCR was run with 60 Vbeta primers and 13 Jbeta primers. TCRdb's table, derived via immunoSEQ multiplex PCR, lists solely in-frame clones and lacks some. There are 100,000 to 150,000 clones in the sample; approximately 69% occur only once, and approximately 7% lies in the top ten. This specimen belongs to a study of cytomegalovirus exposure and HLA in healthy donors. Study-level background: Ancestry clustering placed roughly 86% of around 400 genotyped donors in the Caucasian-associated cluster.

The CDR3 has 13 amino acids. Germline loops: CDR1 LGHNT, CDR2 FRNRAP. Trimming took off 6 bases at V and 1 base at J, with 7 bases between the two ends. Whole-study results and caveats: Accurate predictions that matched the HLA-A and HLA-B alleles of most subjects were reportedly made from TCR beta sequences. With high specificity and sensitivity, the classifier reportedly diagnosed cytomegalovirus status. Donor immune exposure was known only as CMV serostatus.

The sequence was collected from a man aged 35 to 55 in good health and CMV-seropositive. This rearrangement joins TRBV12-5 to TRBJ2-1, with D tentatively TRBD1 (5 bases). The sequenced sample was PBMCs. CDR3 amino acids: CASGDTSYNEQFF. The CDR3 DNA sequence: TGTGCTAGTGGGGACACTTCCTACAATGAGCAGTTCTTC.